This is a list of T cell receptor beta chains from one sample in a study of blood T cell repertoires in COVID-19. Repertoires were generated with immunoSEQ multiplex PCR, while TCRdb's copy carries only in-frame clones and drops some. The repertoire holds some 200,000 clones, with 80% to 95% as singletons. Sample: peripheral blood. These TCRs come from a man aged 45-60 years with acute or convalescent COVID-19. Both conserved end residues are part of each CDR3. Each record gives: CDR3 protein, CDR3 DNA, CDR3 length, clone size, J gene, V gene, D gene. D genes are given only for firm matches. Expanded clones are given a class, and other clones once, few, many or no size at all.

CDR3aa: CSVEAQQNTEAFF; CDR3nt: TGCAGCGTTGAGGCACAACAGAACACTGAAGCTTTCTTT; len: 13; abundance: -; j_gene: TRBJ1-1; v_gene: TRBV29-1; d_gene: -
CDR3aa: CASSLTGGLNQPQHF; CDR3nt: TGCGCCAGCAGCTTGACAGGGGGGCTCAATCAGCCCCAGCATTTT; len: 15; abundance: -; j_gene: TRBJ1-5; v_gene: TRBV5-1; d_gene: TRBD1
CDR3aa: CASSQHSNTEAFF; CDR3nt: TGTGCCAGCAGCCAGCACTCGAACACTGAAGCTTTCTTT; len: 13; abundance: -; j_gene: TRBJ1-1; v_gene: TRBV4-2; d_gene: -
CDR3aa: CASSPPSASGSTDTQYF; CDR3nt: TGTGCCAGCAGCCCCCCGTCGGCTAGCGGGAGTACAGATACGCAGTATTTT; len: 17; abundance: -; j_gene: TRBJ2-3; v_gene: TRBV7-2; d_gene: TRBD2
CDR3aa: CASSLHQRKLGTGELFF; CDR3nt: TGTGCCAGCAGCTTGCATCAGAGAAAGCTCGGGACCGGGGAGCTGTTTTTT; len: 17; abundance: once; j_gene: TRBJ2-2; v_gene: TRBV5-4; d_gene: -
CDR3aa: CASSQVSLRTSGRGTHEQFF; CDR3nt: TGTGCCAGCAGCCAAGTGTCTTTGAGGACTAGCGGGAGAGGTACGCATGAGCAGTTCTTC; len: 20; abundance: -; j_gene: TRBJ2-1; v_gene: TRBV3-1/TRBV3-2; d_gene: TRBD2
CDR3aa: CASSGQYNSPLHF; CDR3nt: TGTGCCAGCAGTGGTCAGTATAATTCACCCCTCCACTTT; len: 13; abundance: once; j_gene: TRBJ1-6; v_gene: TRBV28; d_gene: -
CDR3aa: CASSLATGANTEAFF; CDR3nt: TGCGCCAGCAGCTTGGCCACAGGGGCCAACACTGAAGCTTTCTTT; len: 15; abundance: -; j_gene: TRBJ1-1; v_gene: TRBV5-1; d_gene: TRBD1
CDR3aa: CASSLDLNQPQHF; CDR3nt: TGTGCCAGCTCATTAGATCTAAATCAGCCCCAGCATTTT; len: 13; abundance: -; j_gene: TRBJ1-5; v_gene: TRBV18; d_gene: -
CDR3aa: CASSGTEDSPLHF; CDR3nt: TGTGCCAGCAGTGGGACAGAGGATTCACCCCTCCACTTT; len: 13; abundance: -; j_gene: TRBJ1-6; v_gene: TRBV12-3/TRBV12-4; d_gene: TRBD1
CDR3aa: CASSKGDTLNTEAFF; CDR3nt: TGTGCCAGTAGTAAGGGGGACACCTTGAACACTGAAGCTTTCTTT; len: 15; abundance: -; j_gene: TRBJ1-1; v_gene: TRBV19; d_gene: -
CDR3aa: CASSFVGGGDVSYTF; CDR3nt: TGTGCCAGCAGTTTTGTCGGTGGGGGCGATGTGAGCTACACCTTC; len: 15; abundance: once; j_gene: TRBJ1-2; v_gene: TRBV28; d_gene: -
CDR3aa: CSVRQGAGVTEAFF; CDR3nt: TGCAGCGTTCGACAGGGGGCCGGTGTCACTGAAGCTTTCTTT; len: 14; abundance: -; j_gene: TRBJ1-1; v_gene: TRBV29-1; d_gene: TRBD1
CDR3aa: CASSLFGSSGTTSGNTIYF; CDR3nt: TGTGCCAGCAGCTTATTTGGGTCGTCCGGGACAACCTCTGGAAACACCATATATTTT; len: 19; abundance: -; j_gene: TRBJ1-3; v_gene: TRBV7-2; d_gene: -
CDR3aa: CASLGQGQETQYF; CDR3nt: TGTGCCAGTCTGGGACAGGGCCAAGAGACCCAGTACTTC; len: 13; abundance: -; j_gene: TRBJ2-5; v_gene: TRBV19; d_gene: TRBD1
CDR3aa: CASSLKTGDTYGYTF; CDR3nt: TGTGCCAGCAGCTTAAAGACAGGGGATACCTATGGCTACACCTTC; len: 15; abundance: -; j_gene: TRBJ1-2; v_gene: TRBV7-3; d_gene: TRBD1
CDR3aa: CASSEVQGAFGELFF; CDR3nt: TGTGCCAGCAGTGAAGTGCAGGGGGCGTTCGGGGAGCTGTTTTTT; len: 15; abundance: -; j_gene: TRBJ2-2; v_gene: TRBV2; d_gene: TRBD1
CDR3aa: CASSRTDNEQFF; CDR3nt: TGTGCCAGTAGTAGGACAGACAATGAGCAGTTCTTC; len: 12; abundance: -; j_gene: TRBJ2-1; v_gene: TRBV19; d_gene: -
CDR3aa: CASSLRPGRNTEAFF; CDR3nt: TGTGCCAGCAGCTTACGTCCGGGGAGGAACACTGAAGCTTTCTTT; len: 15; abundance: -; j_gene: TRBJ1-1; v_gene: TRBV7-2; d_gene: -
CDR3aa: CAIGTDSNQPQHF; CDR3nt: TGTGCCATAGGGACAGACAGCAATCAGCCCCAGCATTTT; len: 13; abundance: few; j_gene: TRBJ1-5; v_gene: TRBV10-3; d_gene: TRBD1
CDR3aa: CASSLEGPLHF; CDR3nt: TGTGCCAGCAGCTTGGAGGGACCCCTCCACTTT; len: 11; abundance: -; j_gene: TRBJ1-6; v_gene: TRBV7-9; d_gene: -
CDR3aa: CASSVGETGGSYQHF; CDR3nt: TGTGCCAGCAGCGTAGGGGAGACAGGGGGAAGTTACCAGCATTTT; len: 15; abundance: once; j_gene: TRBJ1-5; v_gene: TRBV9; d_gene: TRBD1
CDR3aa: CASSPQLAGAQETQYF; CDR3nt: TGCGCCAGCAGCCCACAACTAGCGGGGGCCCAAGAGACCCAGTACTTC; len: 16; abundance: -; j_gene: TRBJ2-5; v_gene: TRBV4-1; d_gene: TRBD2
CDR3aa: CASSSGDEQFF; CDR3nt: TGTGCCAGCAGTTCTGGAGATGAGCAGTTCTTC; len: 11; abundance: once; j_gene: TRBJ2-1; v_gene: TRBV28; d_gene: -
CDR3aa: CASSLGGGQSYEQYF; CDR3nt: TGTGCCAGCAGCTTAGGTGGGGGACAGAGCTACGAGCAGTACTTC; len: 15; abundance: -; j_gene: TRBJ2-7; v_gene: TRBV7-7; d_gene: TRBD1
CDR3aa: CASSKTRPGNEQFF; CDR3nt: TGCGCCAGCAGCAAGACTAGACCCGGCAATGAGCAGTTCTTC; len: 14; abundance: -; j_gene: TRBJ2-1; v_gene: TRBV5-1; d_gene: -
CDR3aa: CASSRRAGTVYQETQYF; CDR3nt: TGCGCCAGCAGCCGAAGGGCGGGGACAGTGTACCAAGAGACCCAGTACTTC; len: 17; abundance: -; j_gene: TRBJ2-5; v_gene: TRBV4-1; d_gene: -
CDR3aa: CASSWGGAQETQYF; CDR3nt: TGTGCCAGCTCATGGGGCGGGGCCCAAGAGACCCAGTACTTC; len: 14; abundance: -; j_gene: TRBJ2-5; v_gene: TRBV18; d_gene: -
CDR3aa: CASSPDVSGSYEQYF; CDR3nt: TGTGCCAGCTCACCAGACGTTAGCGGGAGTTACGAGCAGTACTTC; len: 15; abundance: -; j_gene: TRBJ2-7; v_gene: TRBV18; d_gene: TRBD2
CDR3aa: CASTRDRVTGNTIYF; CDR3nt: TGTGCCAGCACCCGGGACAGGGTAACTGGAAACACCATATATTTT; len: 15; abundance: -; j_gene: TRBJ1-3; v_gene: TRBV6-6; d_gene: TRBD1
CDR3aa: CASSSGQGKDTQYF; CDR3nt: TGCGCCAGCAGCTCGGGACAGGGGAAAGATACGCAGTATTTT; len: 14; abundance: few; j_gene: TRBJ2-3; v_gene: TRBV5-1; d_gene: TRBD1
CDR3aa: CARSLGGRVELNQPQHF; CDR3nt: TGTGCCAGAAGCTTGGGAGGGCGGGTTGAACTCAATCAGCCCCAGCATTTT; len: 17; abundance: -; j_gene: TRBJ1-5; v_gene: TRBV5-3; d_gene: -
CDR3aa: CASSFLAGGPDTQYF; CDR3nt: TGTGCCAGCAGCTTTCTAGCGGGAGGGCCAGATACGCAGTATTTT; len: 15; abundance: -; j_gene: TRBJ2-3; v_gene: TRBV11-2; d_gene: TRBD2
CDR3aa: CASSRLTGGDTGELFF; CDR3nt: TGTGCCAGCAGCCGCTTGACGGGAGGCGACACCGGGGAGCTGTTTTTT; len: 16; abundance: -; j_gene: TRBJ2-2; v_gene: TRBV18; d_gene: TRBD2
CDR3aa: CASTTGIGQPQHF; CDR3nt: TGTGCCAGCACTACAGGGATTGGTCAGCCCCAGCATTTT; len: 13; abundance: -; j_gene: TRBJ1-5; v_gene: TRBV6-4; d_gene: -
CDR3aa: CAGAGQAGNTIYF; CDR3nt: TGTGCCGGCGCGGGACAGGCTGGAAACACCATATATTTT; len: 13; abundance: -; j_gene: TRBJ1-3; v_gene: TRBV2; d_gene: TRBD1
CDR3aa: CASSQQGVEKLFF; CDR3nt: TGTGCCAGCAGTCAACAGGGTGTGGAAAAACTGTTTTTT; len: 13; abundance: -; j_gene: TRBJ1-4; v_gene: TRBV28; d_gene: -
CDR3aa: CASSDFPGTPFGANVLTF; CDR3nt: TGTGCCAGCAGTGACTTCCCGGGGACACCTTTTGGGGCCAACGTCCTGACTTTC; len: 18; abundance: -; j_gene: TRBJ2-6; v_gene: TRBV2; d_gene: -
CDR3aa: CASSKIGTGGNTIYF; CDR3nt: TGTGCCAGCAGCAAGATCGGGACAGGAGGAAACACCATATATTTT; len: 15; abundance: few; j_gene: TRBJ1-3; v_gene: TRBV3-1/TRBV3-2; d_gene: TRBD1
CDR3aa: CASSFQLRLAGGPETQYF; CDR3nt: TGTGCCAGCAGTTTCCAGCTCCGACTAGCGGGAGGGCCGGAGACCCAGTACTTC; len: 18; abundance: -; j_gene: TRBJ2-5; v_gene: TRBV28; d_gene: TRBD2